The present T cell receptor (beta chain) was sequenced within a study of CD8 T cells in ankylosing spondylitis. TCRdb redid the calling of the 5' RACE reads with MiXCR, one entry per CDR3 protein. The sample has 310,000 or so distinct CDR3 sequences, around 19% seen once. The source material was blood, either unsorted or a sorted T cell fraction (not recorded which). The sequence came from a male donor with ankylosing spondylitis or in good health (not recorded which).

This chain's CDR3 is CASNSRGIQETQYF. CDR3 nucleotides: TGTGCCAGCAATTCGAGGGGGATTCAAGAGACCCAGTACTTC. J is TRBJ2-5 and V is TRBV12-3 or TRBV12-4; D may be TRBD1 (6 bases). V was pared by 7 bases and J by 2 bases, with 14 bases between. The CDR3 runs to 14 residues.